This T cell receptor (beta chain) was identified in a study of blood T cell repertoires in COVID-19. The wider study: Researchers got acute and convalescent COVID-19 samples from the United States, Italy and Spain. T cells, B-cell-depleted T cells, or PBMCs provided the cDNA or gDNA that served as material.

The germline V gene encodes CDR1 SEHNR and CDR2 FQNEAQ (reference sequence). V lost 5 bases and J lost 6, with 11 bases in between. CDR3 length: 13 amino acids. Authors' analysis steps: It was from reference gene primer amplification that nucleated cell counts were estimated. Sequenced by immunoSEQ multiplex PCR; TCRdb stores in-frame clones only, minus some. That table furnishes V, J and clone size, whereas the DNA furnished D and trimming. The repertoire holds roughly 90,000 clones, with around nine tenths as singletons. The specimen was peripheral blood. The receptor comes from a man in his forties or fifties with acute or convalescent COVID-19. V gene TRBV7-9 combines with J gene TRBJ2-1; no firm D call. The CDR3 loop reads CASSTVAVNEQFF. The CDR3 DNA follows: TGTGCCAGCAGCACAGTGGCAGTCAATGAGCAGTTCTTC. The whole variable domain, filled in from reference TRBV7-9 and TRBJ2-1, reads DTGVSQNPRHKITKRGQNVTFRCDPISEHNRLYWYRQTLGQGPEFLTYFQNEAQLEKSRLLSDRFSAERPKGSFSTLEIQRTEQGDSAMYLCASSTVAVNEQFFGPGTRLTVL.